This is a list of T cell receptor beta chains from one sample in a study of shared clonotypes between healthy human individuals. Produced via immunoSEQ multiplex PCR; TCRdb's table is partial and in-frame only. Of about 1 million clones listed, around 76% are singletons. The sequenced sample was memory CD4+ T cells sorted from blood. These TCRs come from a man aged 18 to 35 in good health. The CDR3 runs from the conserved cysteine through the conserved F or W. The D gene is left open where the match is weak. Clone size is given for some rows only: seen once, a few or many times, or a class if the clone is expanded.

abundance: .
v_gene: TRBV12-5
j_gene: TRBJ1-4
d_gene: .
CDR3nt: TGTGCTAGTGGGCCTGACAGCGAAAAACTGTTTTTT
CDR3aa: CASGPDSEKLFF

abundance: few
v_gene: TRBV5-6
j_gene: TRBJ2-4
d_gene: .
CDR3nt: TGTGCCAGCAGCTTAAGGTCGCTCGGGGGCATTCAGTACTTC
CDR3aa: CASSLRSLGGIQYF

abundance: .
v_gene: TRBV18
j_gene: TRBJ1-6
d_gene: .
CDR3nt: TGTGCCAGCTCACCACTAACGGGGGATTCACCCCTCCACTTT
CDR3aa: CASSPLTGDSPLHF

abundance: once
v_gene: TRBV2
j_gene: TRBJ1-2
d_gene: .
CDR3nt: TGTGCCAGCAGTGAAAACTATGAGGGTGAAGGCTACACCTTC
CDR3aa: CASSENYEGEGYTF

abundance: .
v_gene: TRBV29-1
j_gene: TRBJ1-4
d_gene: .
CDR3nt: TGCAGCGTCCTGACAACGATTACCGAAAAACTGTTTTTT
CDR3aa: CSVLTTITEKLFF

abundance: once
v_gene: TRBV10-2
j_gene: TRBJ1-5
d_gene: TRBD1
CDR3nt: TGCGCCAGCGGACAGGGGAGTCAGCCCCAGCATTTT
CDR3aa: CASGQGSQPQHF

abundance: .
v_gene: TRBV30
j_gene: TRBJ2-5
d_gene: .
CDR3nt: TGTGCCTGGAGAGTAGGGGGGGGCAGGGAGACCCAGTACTTC
CDR3aa: CAWRVGGGRETQYF

abundance: .
v_gene: TRBV19
j_gene: TRBJ2-7
d_gene: TRBD1
CDR3nt: TGTGCCAGTAGTACAAACAGGGGTTCCTACGAGCAGTACTTC
CDR3aa: CASSTNRGSYEQYF

abundance: .
v_gene: TRBV5-4
j_gene: TRBJ1-4
d_gene: TRBD1
CDR3nt: TGTGCCAGCAGCGCCGGACAGGTAGCCAAACTGTTTTTT
CDR3aa: CASSAGQVAKLFF

abundance: .
v_gene: TRBV5-1
j_gene: TRBJ2-5
d_gene: .
CDR3nt: TGCGCCAGCAGCGTGGTGCGAGGGGAAGAGACCCAGTACTTC
CDR3aa: CASSVVRGEETQYF

abundance: .
v_gene: TRBV2
j_gene: TRBJ2-5
d_gene: TRBD2
CDR3nt: TGTGCCAGCAGTGATTTTGGGCGGGGGGGTCACCAAGAGACCCAGTACTTC
CDR3aa: CASSDFGRGGHQETQYF

abundance: .
v_gene: TRBV6-6
j_gene: TRBJ2-7
d_gene: .
CDR3nt: TGTGCCAGCAGTTACGATGGGGGATTAGGCGAGCAGTACTTC
CDR3aa: CASSYDGGLGEQYF

abundance: .
v_gene: TRBV4-1
j_gene: TRBJ1-5
d_gene: TRBD1
CDR3nt: TGCGCCAGCAGCCAATCTTTTCAGGGGGACCAGCCCCAGCATTTT
CDR3aa: CASSQSFQGDQPQHF

abundance: .
v_gene: TRBV28
j_gene: TRBJ2-7
d_gene: .
CDR3nt: TGTGCCAGCAGTTTTCGAGTTTTTGGACAGTACTTC
CDR3aa: CASSFRVFGQYF

abundance: .
v_gene: TRBV19
j_gene: TRBJ2-7
d_gene: TRBD2
CDR3nt: TGTGCCAGTAGTATAGTCAGTAGCGGGCGGCCCACCGAGCAGTACTTC
CDR3aa: CASSIVSSGRPTEQYF

abundance: few
v_gene: TRBV28
j_gene: TRBJ2-5
d_gene: .
CDR3nt: TGTGCCAGCTGTAAGGTCGCCCAAGAGACCCAGTACTTC
CDR3aa: CASCKVAQETQYF

abundance: .
v_gene: TRBV11-2
j_gene: TRBJ1-6
d_gene: TRBD1
CDR3nt: TGTGCCAGCAGCTCACGGGAGGGGACAGCCCTCCACTTT
CDR3aa: CASSSREGTALHF

abundance: once
v_gene: TRBV18
j_gene: TRBJ2-5
d_gene: .
CDR3nt: TGTGCCAGCTCACCACAAGGGGCGTGGGAGACCCAGTACTTC
CDR3aa: CASSPQGAWETQYF

abundance: .
v_gene: TRBV19
j_gene: TRBJ1-5
d_gene: .
CDR3nt: TGTGCCAGTAGTATGGGAGGGAGGAACAATCAGCCCCAGCATTTT
CDR3aa: CASSMGGRNNQPQHF

abundance: .
v_gene: TRBV7-2
j_gene: TRBJ2-7
d_gene: TRBD2
CDR3nt: TGTGCCAGCAGCTTAGAGGCTAGCGGGACCCTATCCTACGAGCAGTACTTC
CDR3aa: CASSLEASGTLSYEQYF

abundance: once
v_gene: TRBV18
j_gene: TRBJ2-7
d_gene: .
CDR3nt: TGTGCCAGCTCACCATCTAGTCCCGAGCAGTACTTC
CDR3aa: CASSPSSPEQYF

abundance: few
v_gene: TRBV6-1
j_gene: TRBJ1-1
d_gene: .
CDR3nt: TGTGCCAGCAGTGAAATGGGCAGACTGAACGCTGAAGCTTTCTTT
CDR3aa: CASSEMGRLNAEAFF

abundance: .
v_gene: TRBV2
j_gene: TRBJ1-6
d_gene: .
CDR3nt: TGTGCCAGCAGCGGTAACTCCTATAATTCACCCCTCCACTTT
CDR3aa: CASSGNSYNSPLHF

abundance: .
v_gene: TRBV5-1
j_gene: TRBJ2-7
d_gene: TRBD1
CDR3nt: TGCGCCAGCAGCCCCGGACAGGGACCCTACGAGCAGTACTTC
CDR3aa: CASSPGQGPYEQYF

abundance: .
v_gene: TRBV30
j_gene: TRBJ2-1
d_gene: .
CDR3nt: TGTGCCTGGAGTGTAGGGGGAGGGCAGGTTGAGCAGTTCTTC
CDR3aa: CAWSVGGGQVEQFF

abundance: few
v_gene: TRBV30
j_gene: TRBJ2-2
d_gene: TRBD2
CDR3nt: TGTGCCTGGAGTCCTCGACTAGCGCCCACCGGGGAGCTGTTTTTT
CDR3aa: CAWSPRLAPTGELFF

abundance: .
v_gene: TRBV19
j_gene: TRBJ2-3
d_gene: .
CDR3nt: TGTGCCAGTAGTATAGGTTCCCTTATCACAGATACGCAGTATTTT
CDR3aa: CASSIGSLITDTQYF

abundance: .
v_gene: TRBV5-1
j_gene: TRBJ2-1
d_gene: TRBD1
CDR3nt: TGCGCCAGCAGCCAAGGGGACAGGTACTACAATGAGCAGTTCTTC
CDR3aa: CASSQGDRYYNEQFF

abundance: .
v_gene: TRBV6-1
j_gene: TRBJ1-5
d_gene: .
CDR3nt: TGTGCCAGCGTTAGGTCAGGGATAGATCAGCCCCAGCATTTT
CDR3aa: CASVRSGIDQPQHF

abundance: .
v_gene: TRBV6-4
j_gene: TRBJ1-1
d_gene: .
CDR3nt: TGTGCCAGCAGGGGGCTGGGGAGAGGCCCTGAAGCTTTCTTT
CDR3aa: CASRGLGRGPEAFF

abundance: .
v_gene: TRBV4-3
j_gene: TRBJ1-1
d_gene: .
CDR3nt: TGCGCCAGCAGCCGATCAGTACAGGGTGAAGCTTTCTTT
CDR3aa: CASSRSVQGEAFF

abundance: once
v_gene: TRBV18
j_gene: TRBJ1-4
d_gene: .
CDR3nt: TGTGCCAGCTCACGGGACTTGAATGAAAAACTGTTTTTT
CDR3aa: CASSRDLNEKLFF

abundance: .
v_gene: TRBV10-3
j_gene: TRBJ2-1
d_gene: .
CDR3nt: TGTGCCATCAGTGCGGGCCAGCGCTACAATGAGCAGTTCTTC
CDR3aa: CAISAGQRYNEQFF

abundance: .
v_gene: TRBV6-1
j_gene: TRBJ1-1
d_gene: .
CDR3nt: TGTGCCAGCAGTGAAGTCTACACTGAAGCTTTCTTT
CDR3aa: CASSEVYTEAFF

abundance: .
v_gene: TRBV10-3
j_gene: TRBJ2-4
d_gene: TRBD2
CDR3nt: TGTGCCGCGGGCGGGGGGGCTGAGGACATTCAGTACTTC
CDR3aa: CAAGGGAEDIQYF

abundance: few
v_gene: TRBV18
j_gene: TRBJ2-1
d_gene: .
CDR3nt: TGTGCCAGCTCACCGAGGAAGGGGGGCGCCTACAATGAGCAGTTCTTC
CDR3aa: CASSPRKGGAYNEQFF

abundance: .
v_gene: TRBV7-6
j_gene: TRBJ1-4
d_gene: TRBD1
CDR3nt: TGTGCCAGCAGCCCTATGGGACAGTATAATGAAAAACTGTTTTTT
CDR3aa: CASSPMGQYNEKLFF

abundance: .
v_gene: TRBV28
j_gene: TRBJ1-6
d_gene: .
CDR3nt: TGTGCCAGCAGGGTTGATGGGGGGCGAAATTCACCCCTCCACTTT
CDR3aa: CASRVDGGRNSPLHF

abundance: .
v_gene: TRBV30
j_gene: TRBJ2-2
d_gene: .
CDR3nt: TGTGCCTGGAGTGGGGGTACGGGCGGGGAGCTGTTTTTT
CDR3aa: CAWSGGTGGELFF

abundance: .
v_gene: TRBV5-5
j_gene: TRBJ1-2
d_gene: .
CDR3nt: TGTGCCAGCAGCTTGGCCTCAGGGATGGGTAACTATGGCTACACCTTC
CDR3aa: CASSLASGMGNYGYTF

abundance: .
v_gene: TRBV28
j_gene: TRBJ1-4
d_gene: .
CDR3nt: TGTGCCAGCAGTCCGCCTCTGAGTGGGACAGAAAAACTGTTTTTT
CDR3aa: CASSPPLSGTEKLFF

abundance: few
v_gene: TRBV5-1
j_gene: TRBJ1-1
d_gene: .
CDR3nt: TGCGCCAGCAGCTCCACGTCTTCGGCGGGGACTGAAGCTTTCTTT
CDR3aa: CASSSTSSAGTEAFF

abundance: .
v_gene: TRBV11-3
j_gene: TRBJ2-1
d_gene: TRBD1
CDR3nt: TGTGCCAGCAGCTCGTCCCGGGACAGGGGCAATGAGCAGTTCTTC
CDR3aa: CASSSSRDRGNEQFF

abundance: .
v_gene: TRBV6-1
j_gene: TRBJ1-5
d_gene: .
CDR3nt: TGTGCCAGCAGTGAAAGTCAGCCCCAGCATTTT
CDR3aa: CASSESQPQHF

abundance: .
v_gene: TRBV5-5
j_gene: TRBJ1-5
d_gene: .
CDR3nt: TGTGCCAGCAGCTTGAGGAGGGATCAGCCCCAGCATTTT
CDR3aa: CASSLRRDQPQHF

abundance: .
v_gene: TRBV30
j_gene: TRBJ2-7
d_gene: .
CDR3nt: TGTGCCTGGGGGGGGAAGGGGGCCTCAATATCCTACGAGCAGTACTTC
CDR3aa: CAWGGKGASISYEQYF

abundance: .
v_gene: TRBV6-6
j_gene: TRBJ2-6
d_gene: .
CDR3nt: TGTGCCACCTCAGATGGGGCTTTGGTCGCCAACGTCCTGACTTTC
CDR3aa: CATSDGALVANVLTF

abundance: .
v_gene: TRBV6-5
j_gene: TRBJ1-4
d_gene: TRBD1
CDR3nt: TGTGCCAGCAGTTCCGACAGACAGGGGAGTAATGAAAAACTGTTTTTT
CDR3aa: CASSSDRQGSNEKLFF

abundance: .
v_gene: TRBV5-1
j_gene: TRBJ2-5
d_gene: .
CDR3nt: TGCGCCAGCAGCCGCTTCGGACAAGAGACCCAGTACTTC
CDR3aa: CASSRFGQETQYF

abundance: .
v_gene: TRBV10-2
j_gene: TRBJ2-7
d_gene: .
CDR3nt: TGCGCCAGCAACTCTTCCCCCAACTACGAGCAGTACTTC
CDR3aa: CASNSSPNYEQYF

abundance: few
v_gene: TRBV7-2
j_gene: TRBJ1-2
d_gene: .
CDR3nt: TGTGCCAGCAGCTTTGGGCCATCCTTAGGCTACACCTTC
CDR3aa: CASSFGPSLGYTF

abundance: .
v_gene: TRBV11-2
j_gene: TRBJ2-5
d_gene: .
CDR3nt: TGTGCCAGCAGCCTGACTAGACCGAGATACGAGACCCAGTACTTC
CDR3aa: CASSLTRPRYETQYF

abundance: .
v_gene: TRBV7-6
j_gene: TRBJ1-2
d_gene: TRBD1
CDR3nt: TGTGCCAGCAGCGAGCCGACCGGGTGGACAGGGGAAATTGGCTACACCTTC
CDR3aa: CASSEPTGWTGEIGYTF

abundance: .
v_gene: TRBV5-6
j_gene: TRBJ2-7
d_gene: .
CDR3nt: TGTGCCAGCAGCTCGTCTCAGGGTGCCTACGAGCAGTACTTC
CDR3aa: CASSSSQGAYEQYF

abundance: .
v_gene: TRBV7-6
j_gene: TRBJ2-1
d_gene: .
CDR3nt: TGTGCCAGCAGCGCTATCCGACAATCCGGGTACAATGAGCAGTTCTTC
CDR3aa: CASSAIRQSGYNEQFF

abundance: .
v_gene: TRBV10-3
j_gene: TRBJ2-7
d_gene: TRBD2
CDR3nt: TGTGCCATCAGTGCCGGGACTAGCGGCTACGAGCAGTACTTC
CDR3aa: CAISAGTSGYEQYF

abundance: .
v_gene: TRBV5-1
j_gene: TRBJ2-7
d_gene: TRBD1
CDR3nt: TGCGCCAGCAGCTTGGAGATACAGGGGCCCTACGAGCAGTACTTC
CDR3aa: CASSLEIQGPYEQYF

abundance: .
v_gene: TRBV19
j_gene: TRBJ2-2
d_gene: .
CDR3nt: TGTGCCAGTAGTATCCGGGAGATGACCGGGGAGCTGTTTTTT
CDR3aa: CASSIREMTGELFF

abundance: .
v_gene: TRBV28
j_gene: TRBJ1-2
d_gene: .
CDR3nt: TGTGCCAGCAGTCTACAACAGTATGGCTACACCTTC
CDR3aa: CASSLQQYGYTF